These 17 T cell receptor beta chains came from one sample sequenced in a study of blood T cell repertoires in COVID-19. Assay used: immunoSEQ multiplex PCR; TCRdb lists only in-frame clones, some missing. The sample shows some 500,000 clones, 70% to 90% of them seen only once. The specimen was PBMCs or T cells enriched from blood (not recorded which). All receptors derive from a woman aged 40 to 55 who had recovered from COVID-19.

CDR3: CATSRGVPNYGYTF. For the CDR3, the DNA is TGTGCCACCAGCAGGGGAGTACCTAACTATGGCTACACCTTC. J is TRBJ1-2 and V is TRBV15, with D hard to call. The V gene lost 3 bases and the J gene lost 0 bases, with 8 bases spanning the gap. Germline V gene lookup returns CDR1 LNHNV and CDR2 YYDKDF (reference sequence). The CDR3 totals 14 residues.

A few counts support this clone. CDR3 loop: CASRKQPGTGGPYLYGYTF. The CDR3 nucleotides read TGTGCCAGCAGGAAACAACCCGGGACAGGGGGCCCCTACCTCTATGGCTACACCTTC. The V and J genes are TRBV27 and TRBJ1-2, with 12 bases matching TRBD1. CDR3 length: 19 residues. CDR1 is MNHEY, CDR2 SMNVEV, per germline (reference sequence). The trim removed 6 bases at V and 4 bases at J, leaving 18 bases unmatched.

This chain connects TRBV7-9 to TRBJ2-2; possibly TRBD1 for D (5 bases). The germline gives CDR1 SEHNR, CDR2 FQNEAQ (reference sequence). CDR3 size: 15 residues. Trimming removed 11 bases from V and 1 base from J, with 17 bases in between. The CDR3 nucleotides read TGTGCCTCTACCCGATGGCAGGGGAACACCGGGGAGCTGTTTTTT. It translates to CASTRWQGNTGELFF.

The chain recombines TRBV24-1 with TRBJ1-1, with D maybe TRBD1 (6 bases). V lost 8 bases and J lost 1, with 10 bases in between. CDR3 length: 13 amino acids. Germline loops: CDR1 KGHDR, CDR2 SFDVKD. The CDR3 reads CATTSDRNTEAFF. The CDR3 DNA reads as TGTGCCACCACCTCGGACAGGAACACTGAAGCTTTCTTT.

The V gene is TRBV27, the J gene TRBJ1-2, with 7 bases matching TRBD1. Per the germline V gene, CDR1 is MNHEY and CDR2 is SMNVEV (reference sequence). The CDR3 contains 15 residues. J lost 4 bases, V lost 0 bases, and 5 bases had no gene match. This CDR3 is CASSLSGGSSYGYTF. The CDR3 nucleotides are TGTGCCAGCAGTTTATCAGGGGGCAGTAGCTATGGCTACACCTTC.

The gene calls are TRBV4-1 and TRBJ1-5; 7 positions match TRBD1. The CDR3 consists of 15 residues. V lost 6 bases, J lost 3 bases, and 8 bases stayed unmatched. CDR1 and CDR2 from the germline V gene are MGHRA and YSYEKL. The CDR3 loop is CASRDRDSHNQPQHF. The CDR3 DNA reads as TGCGCCAGCAGAGACAGGGACAGCCACAATCAGCCCCAGCATTTT.

V is TRBV29-1 and J is TRBJ1-3; no definite D call. The CDR3 length is 14 residues. From germline, CDR1 is SQVTM and CDR2 ANQGSEA. V was cut by 5 bases and J by 0 bases, with 11 bases left in between. The CDR3 is CSVRSAGSGNTIYF. The CDR3 DNA reads as TGCAGCGTTCGATCGGCAGGCTCTGGAAACACCATATATTTT.

The chain links TRBV21-1 to TRBJ1-4. TRBV21-1 is assigned pseudogene status. The CDR3 extends over 15 amino acids. The CDR3 DNA reads TGTGCCAGCAGCAAATGGGGGGAAGGAGTTGAAAAACTGTTTTTT. It yields the protein CASSKWGEGVEKLFF.

A word on this clone: Other DNA sequences within the sample encode an identical CDR3. The rearrangement uses TRBV12-3 or TRBV12-4 and TRBJ2-7; possible D gene TRBD2, 6 bases. There are 12 residues in the CDR3. V shed 5 bases and J shed 4 bases, with 9 bases lying between them. The CDR3 sequence: CASSLTSYEQYF. The CDR3 nucleotides read TGTGCCAGCAGTCTGACTAGTTACGAGCAGTACTTC.

For the CDR3, the DNA is TGTGCCAGTAGTGTCGGGACAGGGTGGAATCAGCCCCAGCATTTT. As protein: CASSVGTGWNQPQHF. The chain combines TRBV19 with TRBJ1-5, with 9 bases fitting TRBD1. From germline, CDR1 is LNHDA and CDR2 SQIVND (reference sequence). V was clipped by 5 bases and J by 4 bases; unmatched bases: 6. The CDR3 loop spans 15 amino acids.

The chain employs TRBV27 and TRBJ1-1; D unclear. V was clipped by 3 bases and J by 1 base, with 15 bases between them. The CDR3 has 16 amino acids. CDR1 is MNHEY, CDR2 SMNVEV, per germline (reference sequence). The CDR3 reads CASSLPPFGRNTEAFF. For the CDR3, the DNA is TGTGCCAGCAGTTTGCCCCCTTTTGGGAGGAACACTGAAGCTTTCTTT.

V is TRBV6-2 or TRBV6-3 and J is TRBJ1-5; D possibly corresponds to TRBD1 (5 bases). V dropped 5 bases and J dropped 2 bases, with 13 bases sitting between them. The CDR3 is 15 amino acids. Germline V gene sequence: CDR1 MNHEY, CDR2 SVGEGT. The CDR3 here is CASSTRWGGNQPQHF. DNA of the CDR3: TGTGCCAGCAGTACCCGGTGGGGGGGCAATCAGCCCCAGCATTTT.

This chain connects TRBV5-1 to TRBJ1-4; perhaps TRBD1 as D (5 bases). Germline values: CDR1 SGHRS, CDR2 YFSETQ. The CDR3 loop spans 14 amino acids. The germline V and J ends were trimmed by 3 bases and 3 bases, with 9 bases remaining between them. In nucleotides, the CDR3 is TGCGCCAGCAGCTCGGGGGAGTCTAATGAAAAACTGTTTTTT. It translates to CASSSGESNEKLFF. Complete variable domain (other parts from reference TRBV5-1 and TRBJ1-4): KAGVTQTPRYLIKTRGQQVTLSCSPISGHRSVSWYQQTPGQGLQFLFEYFSETQRNKGNFPGRFSGRQFSNSRSEMNVSTLELGDSALYLCASSSGESNEKLFFGSGTQLSVL.

The chain is built from TRBV10-3 and TRBJ2-7, with 9 bases aligning to TRBD1. V lost 6 bases and J lost 3; bases outside the gene matches: 6. The CDR3 length is 14 residues. Looked up from germline, CDR1 is ENHRY and CDR2 is SYGVKD. CDR3 protein: CAIRETGGYYEQYF. CDR3 DNA sequence: TGTGCCATCAGGGAGACAGGGGGGTACTACGAGCAGTACTTC.

V and J are TRBV5-1 and TRBJ1-4; TRBD1 matches at 11 bases. Germline CDR1 is SGHRS and CDR2 is YFSETQ. Losses at the gene ends were 3 bases for V and 6 bases for J; bases not matched to a gene: 4. The CDR3 length is 15 residues. The chain's CDR3 is CASSSRTGGHEKLFF. CDR3 in DNA: TGCGCCAGCAGCTCCCGGACAGGGGGCCATGAAAAACTGTTTTTT.

The CDR3 DNA is TGTGCCAGCAGCTTATATCAGGGTACTGGAAACACCATATATTTT. This gives the protein CASSLYQGTGNTIYF. The chain couples TRBV11-2 to TRBJ1-3; TRBD1 is a possible D gene (5 bases). Germline V CDR1 and CDR2: SGHAT, FQNNGV. The CDR3 runs 15 residues. Trimming shortened V by 2 bases and J by 2 bases, and 10 bases separated the two germline ends.

This clone was observed a single time. The CDR3 nucleotides read TGTGCCAGCAGCTGGGGGACAGCTGCAACTAATGAAAAACTGTTTTTT. Translated, it gives CASSWGTAATNEKLFF. The V and J genes are TRBV5-8 and TRBJ1-4, with TRBD1 matching over 7 bases. Germline CDR1 and CDR2: SGHTS and YDEGEE. The V gene end was trimmed by 3 bases and the J gene end by 0 bases; junction bases not matched to a gene: 5. CDR3 length: 16 residues.